These 22 T cell receptor beta chains originate from one sample sequenced in a study of cytomegalovirus exposure and HLA in healthy donors. A multiplex PCR was run with 60 Vbeta primers and 13 Jbeta primers. The protocol was immunoSEQ multiplex PCR, while the TCRdb copy is restricted to in-frame clones and leaves out a portion. The data contain 65,000 to 90,000 clones, roughly 70% of them singletons. The specimen was PBMCs. These receptors came from a man in his sixties or seventies in good health and CMV-seronegative.

This rearrangement joins TRBV7-9 to TRBJ2-7; D perhaps matches TRBD1 (7 bases). Germline loops: CDR1 SEHNR, CDR2 FQNEAQ (reference sequence). The CDR3 contains 15 residues. Trimming removed 5 bases from V and 0 bases from J, with 14 bases in between. The CDR3 protein is CASSLGGTVSYEQYF. In nucleotides, the CDR3 is TGTGCCAGCAGCCTGGGCGGGACAGTCTCCTACGAGCAGTACTTC.

The rearrangement uses TRBV7-2 and TRBJ1-6; perhaps TRBD1 as D (6 bases). The germline V and J ends were trimmed by 5 bases and 8 bases, with 16 bases remaining between them. Germline loops: CDR1 SGHTA, CDR2 FQGNSA. This CDR3 comprises 15 residues. The CDR3 DNA reads TGTGCCAGCAGCCTGGGGGCTGGGAGTGATTCACCCCTCCACTTT. Amino acid sequence: CASSLGAGSDSPLHF.

This sequence joins TRBV6-6 and TRBJ1-5, with a possible D match to TRBD1 (6 bases). The V gene's germline CDR1 is MNHNY and CDR2 SVGAGI (reference sequence). Deletions cut 10 bases from V and 2 bases from J, with 18 bases between. The CDR3 is made up of 15 amino acids. The CDR3 sequence: CATWGTGWGNQPQHF. The CDR3 coding sequence is TGTGCCACGTGGGGAACAGGGTGGGGCAATCAGCCCCAGCATTTT.

This rearrangement joins TRBV5-1 to TRBJ2-1; the match to TRBD2 covers 9 bases. The germline V gene encodes CDR1 SGHRS and CDR2 YFSETQ. Losses at the gene ends were 0 bases for V and 2 bases for J; bases not matched to a gene: 0. The CDR3 has 15 amino acids. The DNA for the CDR3 is TGCGCCAGCAGCTTGGGGACTAGCGCCTACAATGAGCAGTTCTTC. Translation: CASSLGTSAYNEQFF.

This clone was counted between two and nine times. The gene calls are TRBV7-2 and TRBJ2-6; 7 bases are a match to TRBD1. This CDR3 contains 16 residues. V lost 9 bases and J lost 0; bases outside the gene matches: 8. CDR1 is SGHTA and CDR2 is FQGNSA in the germline V gene. The CDR3 nucleotides read TGTGCCAGGGGGGACAGAACCCCCTCTGGGGCCAACGTCCTGACTTTC. Protein: CARGDRTPSGANVLTF. Based on the CDR3 plus reference TRBV7-2 and TRBJ2-6, the full variable domain is GAGVSQSPSNKVTEKGKDVELRCDPISGHTALYWYRQSLGQGLEFLIYFQGNSAPDKSGLPSDRFSAERTGGSVSTLTIQRTQQEDSAVYLCARGDRTPSGANVLTFGAGSRLTVL.

This clone was counted only a few times. The gene calls are TRBV6-1 and TRBJ2-7; D is unresolved. The CDR3 spans 14 residues. Trimming removed 7 bases from V and 3 bases from J, with 16 bases in between. Germline V lookup: CDR1 MNHNS, CDR2 SASEGT. The CDR3 is CASNTQAYFYEQYF. The DNA for the CDR3 is TGTGCCAGCAATACGCAGGCTTACTTCTACGAGCAGTACTTC.

The rearrangement links TRBV19 to TRBJ2-1; TRBD1 aligns across 12 bases. The J segment lost 10 bases and the V segment lost 9 bases, leaving 13 bases of the junction unmatched. The CDR3 has 15 residues. Germline CDR1 and CDR2: LNHDA and SQIVND (reference sequence). DNA of the CDR3: TGTGCCAGCACCGACCGGGACAGGGGGCGTACGGAGCAGTTCTTC. Translating gives CASTDRDRGRTEQFF.

The chain is built from TRBV5-1 and TRBJ2-1, with D tentatively TRBD1 (7 bases). V dropped 5 bases and J dropped 8 bases, with 17 bases sitting between them. This CDR3 is built from 14 residues. CDR1 and CDR2 (germline): SGHRS, YFSETQ. The CDR3 sequence is CASSPRRGQDEQFF. Written as DNA, the CDR3 is TGCGCCAGCAGTCCTAGGAGGGGGCAGGATGAGCAGTTCTTC.

On this clone: The junction departs from germline at one end; a sequencing error may be responsible. The gene calls are TRBV7-9 and TRBJ2-6, with 7 bases fitting TRBD2. The CDR3 runs 18 residues. Germline V gene sequence: CDR1 SEHNR, CDR2 FQNEAQ (reference sequence). The CDR3 protein is CSSSSSLGGNSGANVLTF. The CDR3 DNA is TGTTCCAGCAGCTCCTCGTTGGGGGGGAACTCTGGGGCCAACGTCCTGACTTTC.

The chain employs TRBV5-1 and TRBJ2-1, with D possibly matching TRBD2 (6 bases). Germline CDR1 SGHRS, CDR2 YFSETQ. The length of the CDR3 is 15 residues. Deletions cut 1 base from V and 8 bases from J, with 16 bases between. The CDR3 DNA follows: TGCGCCAGCAGCTTGAGTACTACCCGGGAGTATGAGCAGTTCTTC. Its protein product is CASSLSTTREYEQFF.

This clone was detected only a few times. This sequence joins TRBV7-2 and TRBJ1-2, with 8 bases identical to TRBD1. The CDR3 has 14 residues. Germline V gene data show CDR1 as SGHTA and CDR2 as FQGNSA. Trimming at V came to 3 bases and at J to 4 bases, leaving 4 bases not matched to a gene. DNA of the CDR3: TGTGCCAGCAGCTTGACAGGGGAGGGCTATGGCTACACCTTC. Its protein is CASSLTGEGYGYTF.

V gene TRBV7-2 combines with J gene TRBJ2-3, with 13 bases that match TRBD2. CDR3 length: 18 residues. V was pared by 1 base and J by 0 bases, with 4 bases of the junction left unmatched. Germline V CDR1 and CDR2: SGHTA, FQGNSA. The CDR3 here is CASSLDGTSGISTDTQYF. DNA for the CDR3: TGTGCCAGCAGCTTAGATGGGACTAGCGGGATCAGCACAGATACGCAGTATTTT.

The chain links TRBV2 to TRBJ2-3; 15 nucleotides match TRBD2. Germline V gene sequence: CDR1 SNHLY, CDR2 FYNNEI. The CDR3 contains 18 residues. V gave up 1 base and J gave up 4 bases; unmatched junction bases: 6. The CDR3 sequence is CASSEVGTSGRWADTQYF. The CDR3, as DNA: TGTGCCAGCAGTGAAGTGGGGACTAGCGGGAGGTGGGCAGATACGCAGTATTTT. The complete variable domain, with remaining parts taken from reference TRBV2 and TRBJ2-3, reads EPEVTQTPSHQVTQMGQEVILRCVPISNHLYFYWYRQILGQKVEFLVSFYNNEISEKSEIFDDQFSVERPDGSNFTLKIRSTKLEDSAMYFCASSEVGTSGRWADTQYFGPGTRLTVL.

The J gene is TRBJ2-5, the V gene TRBV7-8; no clear D gene. The J call is doubtful: the DNA matches TRBJ2-7 better. There are 11 residues in the CDR3. CDR1 and CDR2 (germline): SGHVS, FQNEAQ. CDR3 nucleotides: TGTGCCAGCAGCCACTCCTACGAGCAGTACTTC. It yields the protein CASSHSYEQYF.

The chain recombines TRBV5-1 with TRBJ1-1; the match to TRBD1 covers 8 bases. This CDR3 contains 14 residues. The J segment lost 5 bases and the V segment lost 4 bases, leaving 7 bases of the junction unmatched. Germline CDR1 reads SGHRS; CDR2 reads YFSETQ. The CDR3 here is CASSLRTGRTEAFF. The DNA of the CDR3 is TGCGCCAGCAGCCTACGGACAGGGAGGACTGAAGCTTTCTTT.

V and J are TRBV7-9 and TRBJ1-4, with 7 bases that match TRBD1. Trimming at V came to 5 bases and at J to 3 bases, leaving 3 bases not matched to a gene. The CDR3 covers 14 residues. Germline values: CDR1 SEHNR, CDR2 FQNEAQ (reference sequence). The CDR3 here is CASSETGSNEKLFF. Written as DNA, the CDR3 is TGTGCCAGCAGCGAGACAGGGTCTAATGAAAAACTGTTTTTT.

This chain links TRBV18 with TRBJ1-1; D gene uncertain. Germline assignment: CDR1 KGHSH and CDR2 LQKENI. This CDR3 comprises 15 residues. V gave up 4 bases and J gave up 7 bases, with 19 bases separating them. The CDR3 DNA reads as TGTGCCAGCTCACGCGCGGAGGCCCGACAAGGTGAAGCTTTCTTT. Amino acid sequence: CASSRAEARQGEAFF.

This chain connects TRBV19 to TRBJ1-3; D not resolved. The germline V and J ends were trimmed by 5 bases and 10 bases, with 15 bases remaining between them. Germline V gene lookup returns CDR1 LNHDA and CDR2 SQIVND (reference sequence). The CDR3 length is 13 residues. CDR3 sequence: CASSPRWRGTIYF. CDR3 sequence (DNA): TGTGCCAGTAGTCCCCGTTGGAGAGGTACCATATATTTT. The full variable domain, with the rest looked up from reference TRBV19 and TRBJ1-3, is DGGITQSPKYLFRKEGQNVTLSCEQNLNHDAMYWYRQDPGQGLRLIYYSQIVNDFQKGDIAEGYSVSREKKESFPLTVTSAQKNPTAFYLCASSPRWRGTIYFGEGSWLTVV.

The chain recombines TRBV6-1 with TRBJ1-1; tentatively, D is TRBD1 (5 bases). This CDR3 is built from 15 residues. V shed 3 bases and J shed 0 bases, with 11 bases lying between them. Per germline, CDR1 MNHNS and CDR2 SASEGT. The CDR3: CASSEGTYMNTEAFF. The CDR3 coding sequence is TGTGCCAGCAGTGAGGGGACTTACATGAACACTGAAGCTTTCTTT.

About this clone itself: Other DNA variants within this sample encode the same CDR3. V usage is TRBV5-1 and J usage is TRBJ2-3; 9 bases map to TRBD1. V lost 4 bases to trimming and J lost 3 bases; unmatched junction nucleotides: 3. The CDR3 totals 14 residues. The germline CDR1 and CDR2 sequences are SGHRS and YFSETQ. The CDR3 protein is CASSRGQGTDTQYF. The CDR3 nucleotides read TGCGCCAGCAGCAGGGGACAGGGTACAGATACGCAGTATTTT.

The chain recombines TRBV29-1 with TRBJ1-2; TRBD1 is a possible D gene (5 bases). The V gene's germline CDR1 is SQVTM and CDR2 ANQGSEA. The CDR3 totals 12 residues. The V end lost 4 bases, the J end lost 3 bases, and 9 bases lay between the germline ends. CDR3: CSVARVDYGYTF. The CDR3 DNA reads as TGCAGCGTTGCCAGGGTGGACTATGGCTACACCTTC.

The V call is TRBV10-2, the J call TRBJ2-1; 10 bases align to TRBD1. The germline gives CDR1 WSHSY, CDR2 SAAADI. V lost 6 bases to trimming and J lost 8 bases; unmatched junction nucleotides: 13. CDR3 length: 16 amino acids. The CDR3 DNA sequence: TGCGCCAGCAGCGGACAGGGGGGTATTACAGTCGATGAGCAGTTCTTC. It encodes CASSGQGGITVDEQFF.